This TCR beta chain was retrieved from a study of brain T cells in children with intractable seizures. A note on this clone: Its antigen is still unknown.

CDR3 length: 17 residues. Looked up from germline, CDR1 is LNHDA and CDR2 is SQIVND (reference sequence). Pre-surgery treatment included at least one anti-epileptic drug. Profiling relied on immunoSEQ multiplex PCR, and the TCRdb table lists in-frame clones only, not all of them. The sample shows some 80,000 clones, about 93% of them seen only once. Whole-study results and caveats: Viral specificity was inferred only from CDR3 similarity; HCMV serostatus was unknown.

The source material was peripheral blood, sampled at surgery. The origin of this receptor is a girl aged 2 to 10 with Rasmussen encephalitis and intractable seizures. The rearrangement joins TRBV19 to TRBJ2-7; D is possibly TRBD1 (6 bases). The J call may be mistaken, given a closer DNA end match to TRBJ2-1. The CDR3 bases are TGTGCGTGTAGTGTGGATCACAGGGCAGGGAAACCCTACGAGCAGTTCTTC. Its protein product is CACSVDHRAGKPYEQFF.